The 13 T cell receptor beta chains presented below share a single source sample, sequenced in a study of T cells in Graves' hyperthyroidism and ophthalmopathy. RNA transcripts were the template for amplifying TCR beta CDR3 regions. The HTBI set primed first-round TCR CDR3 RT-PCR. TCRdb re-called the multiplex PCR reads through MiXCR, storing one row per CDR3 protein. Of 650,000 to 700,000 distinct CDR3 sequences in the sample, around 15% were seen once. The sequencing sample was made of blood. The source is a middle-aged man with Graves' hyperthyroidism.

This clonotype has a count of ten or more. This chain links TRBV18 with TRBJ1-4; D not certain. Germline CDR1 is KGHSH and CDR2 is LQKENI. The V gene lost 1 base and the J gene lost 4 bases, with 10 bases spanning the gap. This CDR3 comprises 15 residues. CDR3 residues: CASSPRSGRNEKLFF. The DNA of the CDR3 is TGTGCCAGCTCACCACGGAGCGGACGTAATGAAAAACTGTTTTTT.

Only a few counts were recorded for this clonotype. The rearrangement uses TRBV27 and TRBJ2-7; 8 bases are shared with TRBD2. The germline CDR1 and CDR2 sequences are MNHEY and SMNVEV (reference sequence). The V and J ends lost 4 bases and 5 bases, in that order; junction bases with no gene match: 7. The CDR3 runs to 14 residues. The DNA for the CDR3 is TGTGCCAGCAGTTCCCCCGGGAGGGTCCACGAGCAGTACTTC. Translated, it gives CASSSPGRVHEQYF.

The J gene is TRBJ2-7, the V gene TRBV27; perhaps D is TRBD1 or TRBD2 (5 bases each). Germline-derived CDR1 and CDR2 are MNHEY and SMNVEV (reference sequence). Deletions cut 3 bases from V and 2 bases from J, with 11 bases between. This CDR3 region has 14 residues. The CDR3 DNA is TGTGCCAGCAGTTTCGAGGGGACCACCTACGAGCAGTACTTC. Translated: CASSFEGTTYEQYF.

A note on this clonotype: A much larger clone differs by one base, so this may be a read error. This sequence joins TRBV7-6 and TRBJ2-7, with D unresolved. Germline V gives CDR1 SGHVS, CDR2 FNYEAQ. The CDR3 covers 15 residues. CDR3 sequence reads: CASSLRQGVTYGQYF. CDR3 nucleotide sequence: TGTGCCAGCAGCTTACGCCAAGGAGTGACCTACGGGCAGTACTTC.

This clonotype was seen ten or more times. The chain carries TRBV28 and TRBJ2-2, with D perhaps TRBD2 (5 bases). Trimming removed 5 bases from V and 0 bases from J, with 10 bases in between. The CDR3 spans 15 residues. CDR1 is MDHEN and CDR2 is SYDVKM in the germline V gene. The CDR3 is CASSVASPNTGELFF. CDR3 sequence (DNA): TGTGCCAGCAGTGTAGCGTCTCCGAACACCGGGGAGCTGTTTTTT.

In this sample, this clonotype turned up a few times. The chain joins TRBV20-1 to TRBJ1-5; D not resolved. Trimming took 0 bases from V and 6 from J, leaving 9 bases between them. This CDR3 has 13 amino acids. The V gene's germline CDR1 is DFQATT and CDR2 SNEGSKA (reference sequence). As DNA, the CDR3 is TGCAGTGCTAGAGATCAAGGACGTCAGCCCCAGCATTTT. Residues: CSARDQGRQPQHF.

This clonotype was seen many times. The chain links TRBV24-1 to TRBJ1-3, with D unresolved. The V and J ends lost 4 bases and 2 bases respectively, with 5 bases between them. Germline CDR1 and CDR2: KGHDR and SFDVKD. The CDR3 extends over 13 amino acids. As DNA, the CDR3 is TGTGCCACCAGTGACGGACCTGGAAACACCATATATTTT. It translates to CATSDGPGNTIYF.

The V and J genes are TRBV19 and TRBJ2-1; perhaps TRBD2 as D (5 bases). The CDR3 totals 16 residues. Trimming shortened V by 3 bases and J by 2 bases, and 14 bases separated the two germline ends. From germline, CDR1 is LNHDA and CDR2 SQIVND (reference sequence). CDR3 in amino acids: CASSIDHRGTYNEQFF. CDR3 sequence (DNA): TGTGCCAGTAGTATTGATCACCGGGGTACCTACAATGAGCAGTTCTTC.

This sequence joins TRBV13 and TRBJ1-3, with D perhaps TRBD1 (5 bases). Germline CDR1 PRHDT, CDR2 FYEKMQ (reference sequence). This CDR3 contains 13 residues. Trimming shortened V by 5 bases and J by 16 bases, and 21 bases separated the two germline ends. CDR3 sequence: CASSLRGAGGSYF. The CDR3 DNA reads TGTGCCAGCAGCCTTAGGGGCGCGGGCGGGAGCTATTTT. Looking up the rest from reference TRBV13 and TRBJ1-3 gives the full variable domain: AAGVIQSPRHLIKEKRETATLKCYPIPRHDTVYWYQQGPGQDPQFLISFYEKMQSDKGSIPDRFSAQQFSDYHSELNMSSLELGDSALYFCASSLRGAGGSYFGEGSWLTVV.

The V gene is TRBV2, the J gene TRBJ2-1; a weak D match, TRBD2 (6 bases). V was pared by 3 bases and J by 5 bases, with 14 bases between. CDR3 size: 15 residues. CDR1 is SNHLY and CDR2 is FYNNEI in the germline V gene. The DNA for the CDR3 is TGTGCCAGCAGTGACCCGGGGGACGGGCACAATGAGCAGTTCTTC. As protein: CASSDPGDGHNEQFF.

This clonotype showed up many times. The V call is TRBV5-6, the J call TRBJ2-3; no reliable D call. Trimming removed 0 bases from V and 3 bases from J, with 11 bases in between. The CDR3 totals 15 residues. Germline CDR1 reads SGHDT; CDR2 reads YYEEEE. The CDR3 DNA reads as TGTGCCAGCAGCTTGGAAGGGTCCAGAACAGATACGCAGTATTTT. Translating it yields CASSLEGSRTDTQYF. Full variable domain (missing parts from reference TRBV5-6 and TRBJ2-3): DAGVTQSPTHLIKTRGQQVTLRCSPKSGHDTVSWYQQALGQGPQFIFQYYEEEERQRGNFPDRFSGHQFPNYSSELNVNALLLGDSALYLCASSLEGSRTDTQYFGPGTRLTVL.

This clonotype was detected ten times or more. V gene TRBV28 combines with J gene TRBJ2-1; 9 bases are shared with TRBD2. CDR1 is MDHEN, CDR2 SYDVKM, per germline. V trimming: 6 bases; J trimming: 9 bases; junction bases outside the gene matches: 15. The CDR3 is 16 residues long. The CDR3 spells CASRGQVAGVGSEQFF. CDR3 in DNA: TGTGCCAGCAGGGGGCAGGTAGCGGGAGTTGGAAGTGAGCAGTTCTTC. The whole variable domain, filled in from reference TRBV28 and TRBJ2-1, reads DVKVTQSSRYLVKRTGEKVFLECVQDMDHENMFWYRQDPGLGLRLIYFSYDVKMKEKGDIPEGYSVSREKKERFSLILESASTNQTSMYLCASRGQVAGVGSEQFFGPGTRLTVL.

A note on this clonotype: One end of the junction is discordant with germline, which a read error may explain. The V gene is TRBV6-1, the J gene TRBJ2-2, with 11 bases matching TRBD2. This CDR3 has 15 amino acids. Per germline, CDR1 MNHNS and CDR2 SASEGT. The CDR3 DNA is TGTGCCAGCGGTGATCTAGCGGGAGGCACCGGGGAGCTGTTTTTT. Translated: CASGDLAGGTGELFF.